The 22 T cell receptor beta chains given below trace back to one sample, sequenced in a study of T cell responses to AZD1222 COVID-19 vaccine. Assay: immunoSEQ multiplex PCR; the TCRdb copy retains only in-frame clones and omits some. The sample has 66,000 or so clones, 79% seen once. This specimen consisted of peripheral blood, obtained on day 0 of MenACWY control vaccination. The source is an adult in good health.

V usage is TRBV19 and J usage is TRBJ1-5, with 8 bases fitting TRBD1. Germline values: CDR1 LNHDA, CDR2 SQIVND (reference sequence). With 7 bases clipped from V and 6 bases from J, the junction kept 8 bases outside the gene matches. CDR3 length: 14 amino acids. The CDR3 region has the DNA TGTGCCAGTAATCTCGACAGGGGAGGTCAGCCCCAGCATTTT. Encoded protein: CASNLDRGGQPQHF.

This clone showed up just a few times. V is TRBV11-2 and J is TRBJ1-1, with D unresolved. The CDR3 is 13 residues long. CDR1 is SGHAT, CDR2 FQNNGV, per germline. Trimming removed 4 bases at V and 3 bases at J, with 9 bases between. In DNA, the CDR3 is TGTGCCAGCAGCTCCTACATAGACACTGAAGCTTTCTTT. It specifies CASSSYIDTEAFF. Complete variable domain (other parts from reference TRBV11-2 and TRBJ1-1): EAGVAQSPRYKIIEKRQSVAFWCNPISGHATLYWYQQILGQGPKLLIQFQNNGVVDDSQLPKDRFSAERLKGVDSTLKIQPAKLEDSAVYLCASSSYIDTEAFFGQGTRLTVV.

This clone was picked up a small number of times. V usage is TRBV2 and J usage is TRBJ1-2; 9 bases are shared with TRBD1. CDR1 is SNHLY, CDR2 FYNNEI, per germline. The CDR3 spans 14 residues. The V and J ends lost 7 bases and 2 bases, in that order; junction bases with no gene match: 5. The CDR3 spells CASNLQGANYGYTF. The CDR3 DNA reads TGTGCCAGCAACCTACAGGGGGCCAACTATGGCTACACCTTC.

The chain has TRBV5-1 and TRBJ2-1, with D unresolved. This CDR3 has 14 residues. CDR1 SGHRS and CDR2 YFSETQ come from the germline V gene. Trimming stripped 4 bases from V and 4 bases from J, with 12 bases between. The DNA of the CDR3 is TGCGCCAGCAGCGGCAGCCCCTCGTACAATGAGCAGTTCTTC. This sequence encodes CASSGSPSYNEQFF.

This clone was seen a few times. This sequence joins TRBV7-2 and TRBJ1-4; TRBD1 agrees at 7 bases. This CDR3 comprises 15 residues. The germline V gene encodes CDR1 SGHTA and CDR2 FQGNSA. The trim removed 1 base at V and 7 bases at J, leaving 6 bases unmatched. The CDR3 protein is CASSLGGGRSEKLFF. Written as DNA, the CDR3 is TGTGCCAGCAGCTTAGGAGGGGGCAGGTCTGAAAAACTGTTTTTT. The entire variable domain, with the rest obtained from reference TRBV7-2 and TRBJ1-4, is as follows: GAGVSQSPSNKVTEKGKDVELRCDPISGHTALYWYRQSLGQGLEFLIYFQGNSAPDKSGLPSDRFSAERTGGSVSTLTIQRTQQEDSAVYLCASSLGGGRSEKLFFGSGTQLSVL.

CDR3 bases: TGTGCCAGTAGTATTGGTGGGGGGAGCACAGATACGCAGTATTTT. This encodes CASSIGGGSTDTQYF. The V gene is TRBV19, the J gene TRBJ2-3; D perhaps matches TRBD2 (6 bases). Per the germline V gene, CDR1 is LNHDA and CDR2 is SQIVND (reference sequence). The CDR3 runs 15 residues. V dropped 3 bases and J dropped 0 bases, with 10 bases sitting between them.

The chain couples TRBV6-5 to TRBJ2-2, with 7 bases aligning to TRBD1. Germline CDR1 reads MNHEY; CDR2 reads SVGAGI. The CDR3 runs to 15 residues. With V trimmed by 2 bases and J by 4 bases, 4 bases remained unmatched. The chain's CDR3 is CASSYGQDFTGELFF. The CDR3 region has the DNA TGTGCCAGCAGTTACGGACAGGATTTCACCGGGGAGCTGTTTTTT.

This sequence joins TRBV5-6 and TRBJ2-3, with 11 bases lining up with TRBD2. Losses at the gene ends were 4 bases for V and 1 base for J; bases not matched to a gene: 8. The CDR3 has 17 amino acids. Germline V gene lookup returns CDR1 SGHDT and CDR2 YYEEEE. CDR3 sequence (DNA): TGTGCCAGCAGCGCCTCTACTAGCGGGGGACGCACAGATACGCAGTATTTT. Protein sequence: CASSASTSGGRTDTQYF.

The CDR3 here is CASSGPGTASPGGGSPLHF. The CDR3 region has the DNA TGTGCCAGCAGTGGCCCCGGGACAGCAAGTCCTGGGGGAGGATCACCCCTCCACTTT. The chain joins TRBV2 to TRBJ1-6; 7 bases match TRBD1. CDR3 length: 19 amino acids. V lost 4 bases to trimming and J lost 10 bases; unmatched junction nucleotides: 22. Germline assignment: CDR1 SNHLY and CDR2 FYNNEI.

The rearrangement uses TRBV9 and TRBJ1-2; D gene unclear. CDR1 is SGDLS and CDR2 is YYNGEE in the germline V gene. The CDR3 consists of 15 residues. The V end was cut by 1 base, the J end by 3 bases, with 13 bases between. The CDR3 loop is CASSVSGGSHYGYTF. In DNA, the CDR3 is TGTGCCAGCAGCGTATCCGGTGGGAGTCACTATGGCTACACCTTC.

This clone came up once. The chain couples TRBV6-5 to TRBJ1-5; possibly TRBD1 for D (5 bases). The CDR3 has 16 residues. Germline-derived CDR1 and CDR2 are MNHEY and SVGAGI. V was pared by 4 bases and J by 0 bases, with 13 bases between. CDR3 nucleotide sequence: TGTGCCAGCAGTTTCGGGGGAGGGACTAGCAATCAGCCCCAGCATTTT. Translating gives CASSFGGGTSNQPQHF.

This clone was counted only a few times. The CDR3 DNA is TGTGCCAGCAGCTTAGGTAGGGGGCTCGGGAGCGACGGCTACACCTTC. Its protein is CASSLGRGLGSDGYTF. V is TRBV13 and J is TRBJ1-2; 7 bases match TRBD1. Germline V gives CDR1 PRHDT, CDR2 FYEKMQ (reference sequence). J gave up 8 bases and V 0 bases, and 12 bases lay outside the gene matches. The CDR3 length is 16 residues.

This clone was seen repeatedly, ten times or more. For the CDR3, the DNA is TGCGCCAGCAGCCCGGCGGAGGCGGCGGAATATGGCTACACCTTC. Protein: CASSPAEAAEYGYTF. The rearrangement joins TRBV5-1 to TRBJ1-2; no firm D call. V was trimmed by 4 bases and J by 5 bases, leaving 18 bases between them. CDR3 length: 15 amino acids. Germline CDR1 and CDR2: SGHRS and YFSETQ.

This chain's CDR3 is CASSHDYRDTQYF. The CDR3 nucleotides are TGTGCCAGTAGTCACGACTACAGGGATACGCAGTATTTT. V gene TRBV19 combines with J gene TRBJ2-3, with D perhaps matching TRBD1 or TRBD2 (5 bases each). V was pared by 5 bases and J by 6 bases, with 12 bases between. The length of the CDR3 is 13 residues. Germline CDR1 is LNHDA and CDR2 is SQIVND (reference sequence).

In this sample, this clone turned up a few times. The V and J genes are TRBV6-5 and TRBJ1-5; 7 nucleotides agree with TRBD1. Per germline, CDR1 MNHEY and CDR2 SVGAGI. Germline trimming cut 5 bases from V and 7 bases from J; bases unmatched to any gene: 11. The CDR3 totals 15 residues. The chain's CDR3 is CASSRITGDGQPQHF. The CDR3 bases are TGTGCCAGCAGTCGAATTACAGGGGACGGCCAGCCCCAGCATTTT.

In this sample, this clone turned up once. The chain uses TRBV9 and TRBJ1-1; 9 nucleotides match TRBD1. V was clipped by 4 bases and J by 1 base; unmatched bases: 2. Looked up from germline, CDR1 is SGDLS and CDR2 is YYNGEE. The CDR3 has 14 residues. The CDR3 DNA follows: TGTGCCAGCAGCCCGGGACAGGGGAACACTGAAGCTTTCTTT. Protein product: CASSPGQGNTEAFF.

The chain uses TRBV19 and TRBJ1-2; D gene ambiguous. CDR1 LNHDA and CDR2 SQIVND come from the germline V gene (reference sequence). The CDR3 is made up of 13 amino acids. Between the trimmed V and J ends, which lost 6 bases and 8 bases, there was a span of 16 bases. The CDR3 is CASREGGIGGYTF. Written as DNA, the CDR3 is TGTGCCAGTAGGGAGGGAGGGATCGGCGGCTACACCTTC.

J is TRBJ1-1 and V is TRBV19; D gene unclear. Germline V gene data show CDR1 as LNHDA and CDR2 as SQIVND (reference sequence). V shed 10 bases and J shed 6 bases, with 18 bases lying between them. The CDR3 is made up of 13 amino acids. The CDR3 sequence: CATRPGVMAEAFF. The CDR3 DNA reads as TGTGCCACCAGGCCGGGAGTAATGGCTGAAGCTTTCTTT.

The chain carries TRBV19 and TRBJ1-3; D gene ambiguous. Germline CDR1 reads LNHDA; CDR2 reads SQIVND (reference sequence). Between the trimmed V and J ends, which lost 3 bases and 0 bases, there was a span of 15 bases. The CDR3 covers 17 residues. The CDR3 region is CASSMPAGLLSGNTIYF. The CDR3 DNA reads as TGTGCCAGTAGTATGCCAGCCGGCCTTCTCTCTGGAAACACCATATATTTT. Full variable domain (rest looked up from reference TRBV19 and TRBJ1-3): DGGITQSPKYLFRKEGQNVTLSCEQNLNHDAMYWYRQDPGQGLRLIYYSQIVNDFQKGDIAEGYSVSREKKESFPLTVTSAQKNPTAFYLCASSMPAGLLSGNTIYFGEGSWLTVV.

The chain employs TRBV29-1 and TRBJ2-3, with 8 bases identical to TRBD1. J lost 0 bases, V lost 3 bases, and 8 bases had no gene match. Germline lookup yields CDR1 SQVTM and CDR2 ANQGSEA. The CDR3 has 16 residues. CDR3: CSVDPPGQGSTDTQYF. The CDR3 DNA is TGCAGCGTTGACCCACCCGGACAGGGAAGCACAGATACGCAGTATTTT.

V usage is TRBV5-6 and J usage is TRBJ2-1; the D call may be TRBD1 or TRBD2 (5 bases each). This CDR3 spans 14 amino acids. In germline, CDR1 is SGHDT, CDR2 YYEEEE. V gave up 5 bases and J gave up 9 bases, with 18 bases separating them. The CDR3, as DNA: TGTGCCAGCAGACAAAAGGACGGGGCGGGTGAGCAGTTCTTC. As protein: CASRQKDGAGEQFF.

The genes are TRBV13 and TRBJ1-6; D uncertain. Germline loops: CDR1 PRHDT, CDR2 FYEKMQ (reference sequence). The V gene lost 5 bases and the J gene lost 6 bases, with 8 bases spanning the gap. There are 13 residues in the CDR3. The chain's CDR3 is CASSPRPNSPLHF. The CDR3 coding sequence is TGTGCCAGCAGCCCTCGGCCTAATTCACCCCTCCACTTT.